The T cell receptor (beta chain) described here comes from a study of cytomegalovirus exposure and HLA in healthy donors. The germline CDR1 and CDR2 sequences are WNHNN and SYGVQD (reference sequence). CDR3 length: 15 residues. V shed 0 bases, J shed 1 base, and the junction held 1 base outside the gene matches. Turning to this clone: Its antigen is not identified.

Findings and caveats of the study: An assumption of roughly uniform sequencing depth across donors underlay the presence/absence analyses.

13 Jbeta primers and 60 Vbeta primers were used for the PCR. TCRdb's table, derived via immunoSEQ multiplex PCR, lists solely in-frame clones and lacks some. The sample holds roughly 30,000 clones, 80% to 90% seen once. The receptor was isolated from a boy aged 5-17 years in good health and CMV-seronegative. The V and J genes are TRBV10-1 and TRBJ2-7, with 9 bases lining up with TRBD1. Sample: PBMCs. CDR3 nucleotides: TGCGCCAGCAGTGAGTCGGGACAGGGTTCCTACGAGCAGTACTTC. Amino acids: CASSESGQGSYEQYF.